The clone carrying this T cell receptor (beta chain) has more than one count but fewer than ten. Antigen specificity is unknown. V shed 7 bases and J shed 7 bases, with 20 bases lying between them. The germline V gene has CDR1 MNHNS and CDR2 SASEGT. This CDR3 spans 14 amino acids. As to time point: persistent/refractory GD, antithyroid drugs over 5 years with positive TRAb. The TCR library used RNA extracted from PBMCs. These data are taken from a study of regulatory T cells in long-lasting Graves disease. Study-wide results and caveats: TRBV28, TRBJ1-2 and TRBJ2-5 emerged as the favored segments in persistent disease.

Libraries of TCR beta came from iRepertoire HTBI primers plus Arm-PCR of CDR3 regions. TCRdb processed the multiplex PCR reads anew with MiXCR; each CDR3 protein has one entry. The sample yields 400,000 to 500,000 distinct CDR3 sequences, about 21% seen once. The sequence derives from a female donor with Graves disease. The source material was peripheral blood mononuclear cells (PBMCs), sampled when the disease was refractory, from a patient treated with antithyroid drugs. The chain couples TRBV6-1 to TRBJ2-7; the D is unclear. CDR3 region: CASTEGIPTREQYF. DNA of the CDR3: TGTGCCAGCACCGAAGGTATCCCAACTCGGGAGCAGTACTTC.